This T cell receptor (beta chain) was identified in a study of OX40 agonist ivuxolimab in advanced cancers. Study context: Patients were treated with ivuxolimab, an agonistic anti-OX40 (CD134) antibody. Subjects had a mean age of roughly 60 years, with a range of about 23 to 79; almost 85% were male. Whole-study results and caveats: Compared with CD4+, CD8+ T cells on average had more expanded clones. CD4+ and CD8+ T cells in blood underwent clonal expansion by week 6 at 0.1 to 3.0 mg/kg.

TCRdb's table, derived via immunoSEQ multiplex PCR, lists solely in-frame clones and lacks some. The data show roughly 19,000 clones, 85% to 90% seen once. A remark on this clone: Antigen: not known.

V lost 4 bases and J 6 bases, leaving 10 bases between the germline ends. Looked up from germline, CDR1 is SEHNR and CDR2 is FQNEAQ (reference sequence). This CDR3 spans 12 amino acids. The sample was CD4+ or CD8+ T cells sorted from blood, taken in a trial of the OX40 agonist ivuxolimab. V is TRBV7-9 and J is TRBJ2-7; either TRBD1 or TRBD2 may fit D (5 bases each). The receptor was isolated from an adult with an advanced solid tumor such as melanoma, head and neck, liver or kidney cancer. Here the CDR3 DNA reads TGTGCCAGCAGCTCAATCGGGACCGAGCAGTACTTC. Its protein product is CASSSIGTEQYF.